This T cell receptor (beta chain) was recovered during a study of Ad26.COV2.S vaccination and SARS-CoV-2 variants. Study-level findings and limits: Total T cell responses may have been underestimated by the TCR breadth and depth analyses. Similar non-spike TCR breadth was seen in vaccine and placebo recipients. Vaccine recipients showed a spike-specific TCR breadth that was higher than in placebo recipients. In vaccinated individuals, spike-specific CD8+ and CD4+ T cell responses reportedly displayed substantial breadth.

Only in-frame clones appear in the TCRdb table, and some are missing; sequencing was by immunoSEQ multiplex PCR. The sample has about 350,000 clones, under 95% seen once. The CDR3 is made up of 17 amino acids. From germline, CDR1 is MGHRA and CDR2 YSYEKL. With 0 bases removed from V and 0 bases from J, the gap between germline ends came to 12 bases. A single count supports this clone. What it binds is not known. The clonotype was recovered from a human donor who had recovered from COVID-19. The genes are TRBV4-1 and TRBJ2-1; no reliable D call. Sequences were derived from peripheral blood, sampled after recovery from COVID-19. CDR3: CASSQEPAVSSYNEQFF. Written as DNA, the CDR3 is TGCGCCAGCAGCCAAGAACCAGCTGTGAGCTCCTACAATGAGCAGTTCTTC.